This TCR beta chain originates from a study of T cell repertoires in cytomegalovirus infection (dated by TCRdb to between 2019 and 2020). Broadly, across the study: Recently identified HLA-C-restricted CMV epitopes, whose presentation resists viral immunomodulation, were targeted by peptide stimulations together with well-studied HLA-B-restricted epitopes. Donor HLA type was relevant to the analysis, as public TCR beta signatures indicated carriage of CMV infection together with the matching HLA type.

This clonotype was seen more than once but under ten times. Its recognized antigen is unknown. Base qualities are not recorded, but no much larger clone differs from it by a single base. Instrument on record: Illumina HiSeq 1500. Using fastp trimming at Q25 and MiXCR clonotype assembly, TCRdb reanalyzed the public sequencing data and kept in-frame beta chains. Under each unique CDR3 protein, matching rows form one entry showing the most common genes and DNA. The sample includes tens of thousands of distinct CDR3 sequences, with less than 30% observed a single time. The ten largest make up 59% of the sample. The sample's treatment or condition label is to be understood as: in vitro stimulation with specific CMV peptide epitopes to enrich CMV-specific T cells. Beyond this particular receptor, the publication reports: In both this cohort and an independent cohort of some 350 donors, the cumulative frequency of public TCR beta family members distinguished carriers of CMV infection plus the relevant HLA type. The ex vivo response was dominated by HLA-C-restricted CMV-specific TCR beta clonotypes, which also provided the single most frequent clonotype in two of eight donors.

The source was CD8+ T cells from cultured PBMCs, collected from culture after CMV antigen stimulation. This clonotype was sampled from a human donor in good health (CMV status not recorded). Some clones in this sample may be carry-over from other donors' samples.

The CDR3 region: CASSLDLTDTQYF. The nucleotide sequence is given as TGTGCCAGCAGCTTAGACCTCACAGATACGCAGTATTTT. The V and J segments used are TRBV7-2 and TRBJ2-3, with the identity of the D gene unclear. The CDR3, cysteine through phenylalanine, is 13 amino acids long. Just the 39-base CDR3 DNA is kept, in frame starting at base 1. As encoded in the germline V gene, CDR1 is SGHTA while CDR2 is FQGNSA. The germline ends are 4 bases apart after V is trimmed by 1 base and J by 2 bases.